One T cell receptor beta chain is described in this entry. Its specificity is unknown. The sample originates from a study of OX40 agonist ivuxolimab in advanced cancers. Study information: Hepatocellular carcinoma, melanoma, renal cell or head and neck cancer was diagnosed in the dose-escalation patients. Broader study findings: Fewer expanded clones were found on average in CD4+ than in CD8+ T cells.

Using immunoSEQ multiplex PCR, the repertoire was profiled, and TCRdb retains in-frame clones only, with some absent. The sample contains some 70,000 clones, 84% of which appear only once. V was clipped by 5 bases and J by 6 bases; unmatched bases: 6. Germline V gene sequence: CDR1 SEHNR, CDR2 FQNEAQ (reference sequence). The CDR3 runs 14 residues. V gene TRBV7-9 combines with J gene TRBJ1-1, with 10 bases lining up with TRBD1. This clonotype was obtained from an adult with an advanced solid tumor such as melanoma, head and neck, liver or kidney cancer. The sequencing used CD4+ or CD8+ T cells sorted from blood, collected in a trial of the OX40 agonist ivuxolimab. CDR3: CASSIGQGGPEAFF. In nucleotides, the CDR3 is TGTGCCAGCAGCATCGGACAGGGGGGGCCTGAAGCTTTCTTT. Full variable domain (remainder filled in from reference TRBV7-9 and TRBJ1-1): DTGVSQNPRHKITKRGQNVTFRCDPISEHNRLYWYRQTLGQGPEFLTYFQNEAQLEKSRLLSDRFSAERPKGSFSTLEIQRTEQGDSAMYLCASSIGQGGPEAFFGQGTRLTVV.